Below are 24 T cell receptor beta chains sequenced from a single sample in a study of OX40 agonist ivuxolimab in advanced cancers. Sequenced by immunoSEQ multiplex PCR; TCRdb stores in-frame clones only, minus some. Altogether some 57,000 clones are present, 92% being singletons, with the ten largest covering around 25%. Sample: CD4+ or CD8+ T cells sorted from blood, taken in a trial of the OX40 agonist ivuxolimab. These receptor sequences come from an adult with an advanced solid tumor such as melanoma, head and neck, liver or kidney cancer.

The chain recombines TRBV5-1 with TRBJ1-2; D is unresolved. Germline V lookup: CDR1 SGHRS, CDR2 YFSETQ. This CDR3 has 12 residues. With 5 bases removed from V and 6 bases from J, the gap between germline ends came to 11 bases. As DNA, the CDR3 is TGCGCCAGCAGGGGTACTAGGCATGGCTACACCTTC. Amino acid sequence: CASRGTRHGYTF.

This chain joins TRBV13 and TRBJ2-1, with D tentatively TRBD2 (6 bases). Germline V gene sequence: CDR1 PRHDT, CDR2 FYEKMQ (reference sequence). V lost 2 bases, J lost 5 bases, and 13 bases lay in between. The CDR3 runs to 15 residues. CDR3 DNA: TGTGCCAGCAGCTTACGGGGGTCTCGCCACAATGAGCAGTTCTTC. Its protein product is CASSLRGSRHNEQFF.

The J gene is TRBJ2-1, the V gene TRBV6-1, with 11 bases aligning to TRBD2. From germline, CDR1 is MNHNS and CDR2 SASEGT. V trimming: 2 bases; J trimming: 14 bases; junction bases outside the gene matches: 8. This CDR3 is built from 14 residues. The CDR3 here is CASSEHPSGGLEFF. CDR3 nucleotide sequence: TGTGCCAGCAGTGAACACCCTAGCGGGGGGCTAGAGTTCTTC.

This chain connects TRBV18 to TRBJ1-2; D is undetermined. V dropped 3 bases and J dropped 1 base, with 12 bases sitting between them. The CDR3 covers 15 residues. Germline CDR1 reads KGHSH; CDR2 reads LQKENI. In DNA, the CDR3 is TGTGCCAGCTCACCCACAAGGAGCGTTAACTATGGCTACACCTTC. As protein: CASSPTRSVNYGYTF.

The rearrangement links TRBV4-2 to TRBJ2-7; D may be TRBD2 (6 bases). The length of the CDR3 is 14 residues. V was cut by 1 base and J by 2 bases, with 9 bases left in between. CDR1 and CDR2 from the germline V gene are LGHNA and YNFKEQ. The CDR3 DNA is TGTGCCAGCAGCCAAGGGGGGGACGCCTACGAGCAGTACGTC. As protein: CASSQGGDAYEQYV.

The J gene is TRBJ2-7, the V gene TRBV6-4; D is perhaps TRBD2 (6 bases). V was pared by 2 bases and J by 4 bases, with 18 bases between. Per germline, CDR1 MRHNA and CDR2 SNTAGT. The CDR3 has 16 residues. The CDR3 reads CASSDEKPAGRYEQYV. The CDR3 DNA reads as TGTGCCAGCAGTGACGAAAAGCCGGCTGGGAGGTACGAGCAGTACGTC.

The chain has TRBV10-3 and TRBJ1-1, with D unresolved. The CDR3 is made up of 13 amino acids. Trimming took off 4 bases at V and 11 bases at J, with 17 bases between the two ends. Germline V CDR1 and CDR2: ENHRY, SYGVKD. This CDR3 is CAISAGVSFSAFF. As DNA, the CDR3 is TGTGCCATCAGTGCCGGGGTTTCTTTCTCGGCTTTCTTT.

This chain uses TRBV28 with TRBJ2-1, with TRBD2 identical over 8 bases. The CDR3 length is 16 residues. Germline V gives CDR1 MDHEN, CDR2 SYDVKM. V was clipped by 5 bases and J by 3 bases; unmatched bases: 9. The chain's CDR3 is CASSSQAGVNYNEQFF. In nucleotides, the CDR3 is TGTGCCAGCAGTAGTCAAGCGGGGGTGAACTACAATGAGCAGTTCTTC.

V and J are TRBV4-2 and TRBJ1-4; D is unresolved. Germline lookup yields CDR1 LGHNA and CDR2 YNFKEQ. V dropped 4 bases and J dropped 8 bases, with 11 bases sitting between them. The CDR3 length is 13 residues. The CDR3, as DNA: TGTGCCAGCAGCCTAGACCGGGTAGAAAAACTGTTTTTT. It codes for CASSLDRVEKLFF.

The V and J genes are TRBV7-9 and TRBJ1-3; D is undetermined. This CDR3 comprises 18 residues. CDR1 and CDR2 from the germline V gene are SEHNR and FQNEAQ (reference sequence). Trimming pared 1 base from V and 0 bases from J, leaving 16 bases between. The CDR3 reads CASSLGFLGRDSGNTIYF. The CDR3, as DNA: TGTGCCAGCAGCTTAGGTTTCTTGGGAAGGGACTCTGGAAACACCATATATTTT.

The chain uses TRBV12-5 and TRBJ2-1; D unclear. The germline V gene encodes CDR1 LGHNT and CDR2 FRNRAP. With 0 bases removed from V and 7 bases from J, the gap between germline ends came to 4 bases. The CDR3 contains 12 residues. DNA for the CDR3: TGTGCTAGTGGTTTGGTGGGGAATGAGCAGTTCTTC. Translation gives CASGLVGNEQFF.

The rearrangement links TRBV6-6 to TRBJ2-7, with D unresolved. Germline CDR1 reads MNHNY; CDR2 reads SVGAGI (reference sequence). This CDR3 is built from 11 residues. V was cut by 4 bases and J by 5 bases, with 6 bases left in between. The CDR3 loop reads CASSFLDEQYF. CDR3 in DNA: TGTGCCAGCAGTTTCTTAGACGAGCAGTACTTC.

J is TRBJ1-2 and V is TRBV7-8; no definite D call. The CDR3 totals 13 residues. CDR1 and CDR2 from the germline V gene are SGHVS and FQNEAQ. Trimming shortened V by 3 bases and J by 2 bases, and 7 bases separated the two germline ends. The CDR3 here is CASSFGLNYGYTF. The CDR3 coding sequence is TGTGCCAGCAGCTTCGGACTAAACTATGGCTACACCTTC.

The chain has TRBV6-5 and TRBJ1-2, with D maybe TRBD1 (5 bases). The germline V and J ends were trimmed by 4 bases and 2 bases, with 5 bases remaining between them. From germline, CDR1 is MNHEY and CDR2 SVGAGI. This CDR3 has 12 residues. The CDR3 sequence: CASSWGNYGYTF. For the CDR3, the DNA is TGTGCCAGCAGTTGGGGCAACTATGGCTACACCTTC.

The chain recombines TRBV27 with TRBJ2-7; 8 bases fit TRBD1. J lost 5 bases, V lost 2 bases, and 17 bases had no gene match. In germline, CDR1 is MNHEY, CDR2 SMNVEV (reference sequence). The CDR3 extends over 18 amino acids. CDR3 DNA sequence: TGTGCCAGCAGTTTAGATCCTCCCGACAGGGGTCTAAGGGACGAGCAGTACGTC. As protein: CASSLDPPDRGLRDEQYV.

The chain has TRBV6-5 and TRBJ2-7, with unresolved D. V was clipped by 3 bases and J by 0 bases, with 6 bases between them. CDR1 MNHEY and CDR2 SVGAGI come from the germline V gene. The CDR3 contains 13 residues. CDR3 nucleotide sequence: TGTGCCAGCAGTTATTCTATCTCCTACGAGCAGTACTTC. Protein product: CASSYSISYEQYF.

This chain's CDR3 is CASSYIPGTGSDEAFF. The CDR3 DNA follows: TGTGCCAGCAGTTACATCCCCGGGACAGGGTCTGATGAAGCTTTCTTT. The chain combines TRBV6-5 with TRBJ1-1; the match to TRBD1 covers 9 bases. This CDR3 region has 16 residues. With 2 bases clipped from V and 7 bases from J, the junction kept 11 bases outside the gene matches. CDR1 is MNHEY, CDR2 SVGAGI, per germline.

This chain connects TRBV4-2 to TRBJ1-1; D not certain. In germline, CDR1 is LGHNA, CDR2 YNFKEQ. CDR3 length: 12 residues. The V gene lost 4 bases and the J gene lost 7 bases, with 10 bases spanning the gap. The CDR3 sequence is CASSLADYEAFF. The DNA for the CDR3 is TGTGCCAGCAGCCTCGCCGACTATGAAGCTTTCTTT.

The rearrangement joins TRBV6-5 to TRBJ2-7, with D maybe TRBD1 (6 bases). Trimming left V 5 bases short and J 2 bases short, with 10 bases between. This CDR3 region has 13 residues. CDR1 is MNHEY, CDR2 SVGAGI, per germline. The CDR3 DNA sequence: TGTGCCAGCAGTCCGGACAGCCCCTACGAGCAGTACTTC. It yields the protein CASSPDSPYEQYF.

This clone was counted only a few times. The chain couples TRBV18 to TRBJ2-5; no definite D call. CDR3 length: 12 residues. Per the germline V gene, CDR1 is KGHSH and CDR2 is LQKENI. The ends were cut back, 8 bases at V and 1 base at J, with 8 bases in the middle. CDR3 region: CASHESQETQYF. The CDR3 DNA follows: TGTGCCAGCCACGAGAGCCAAGAGACCCAGTACTTC.

The chain combines TRBV7-2 with TRBJ2-1, with 10 positions matching TRBD2. Germline assignment: CDR1 SGHTA and CDR2 FQGNSA. The CDR3 covers 18 residues. J gave up 0 bases and V 4 bases, and 9 bases lay outside the gene matches. The CDR3 reads CASSSPLAGVLSYNEQFF. The CDR3 DNA is TGTGCCAGCAGCTCCCCCCTAGCGGGGGTACTCTCCTACAATGAGCAGTTCTTC.

This clone was recorded a few times. The chain links TRBV2 to TRBJ1-2; D remains ambiguous. Trimming stripped 7 bases from V and 4 bases from J, with 10 bases between. The CDR3 totals 12 residues. The V gene's germline CDR1 is SNHLY and CDR2 FYNNEI. The CDR3 protein is CASTTGGYGYTF. CDR3 in DNA: TGTGCCAGCACCACCGGCGGCTATGGCTACACCTTC.

The V and J genes are TRBV7-2 and TRBJ1-5; D not resolved. The CDR3 covers 15 residues. Germline V CDR1 and CDR2: SGHTA, FQGNSA. Trimming removed 3 bases from V and 2 bases from J, with 11 bases in between. CDR3 nucleotide sequence: TGTGCCAGCAGCTTTCGATCGGGCCGCAATCAGCCCCAGCATTTT. As protein: CASSFRSGRNQPQHF. Based on the CDR3 plus reference TRBV7-2 and TRBJ1-5, the full variable domain is GAGVSQSPSNKVTEKGKDVELRCDPISGHTALYWYRQSLGQGLEFLIYFQGNSAPDKSGLPSDRFSAERTGGSVSTLTIQRTQQEDSAVYLCASSFRSGRNQPQHFGDGTRLSIL.

The chain couples TRBV29-1 to TRBJ2-1, with TRBD2 matching 8 bases. The germline V gene encodes CDR1 SQVTM and CDR2 ANQGSEA. V lost 6 bases to trimming and J lost 5 bases; unmatched junction nucleotides: 9. The CDR3 consists of 14 residues. The CDR3 loop is CSVLSGSWDNEQFF. CDR3 sequence (DNA): TGCAGCGTCTTAAGCGGGAGTTGGGACAATGAGCAGTTCTTC.